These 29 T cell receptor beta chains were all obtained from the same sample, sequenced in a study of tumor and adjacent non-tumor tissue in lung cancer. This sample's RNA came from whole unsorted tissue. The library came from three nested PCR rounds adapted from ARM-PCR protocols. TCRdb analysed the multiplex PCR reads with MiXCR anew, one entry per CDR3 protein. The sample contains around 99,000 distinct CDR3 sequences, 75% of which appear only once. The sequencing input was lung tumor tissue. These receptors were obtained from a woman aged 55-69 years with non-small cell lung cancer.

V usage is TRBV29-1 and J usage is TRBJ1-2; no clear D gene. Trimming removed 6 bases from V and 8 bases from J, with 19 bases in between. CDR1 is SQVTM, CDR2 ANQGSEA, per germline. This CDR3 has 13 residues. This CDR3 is CSVLTLQRLGYTF. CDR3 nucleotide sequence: TGCAGCGTACTTACGCTGCAGCGTCTCGGCTACACCTTC.

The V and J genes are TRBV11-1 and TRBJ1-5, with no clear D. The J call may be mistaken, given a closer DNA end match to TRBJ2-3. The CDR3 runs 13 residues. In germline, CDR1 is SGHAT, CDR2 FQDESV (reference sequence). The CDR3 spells CASSLVEGQSQYF. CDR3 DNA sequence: TGTGCCAGCAGCTTGGTGGAAGGTCAGTCCCAGTATTTT.

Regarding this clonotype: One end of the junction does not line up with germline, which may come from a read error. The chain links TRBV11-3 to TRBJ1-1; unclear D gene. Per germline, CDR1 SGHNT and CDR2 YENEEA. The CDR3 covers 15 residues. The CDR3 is CANSLDLSGNTEAFF. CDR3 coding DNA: TGTGCCAACAGCTTAGACCTATCGGGAAACACTGAAGCTTTCTTT.

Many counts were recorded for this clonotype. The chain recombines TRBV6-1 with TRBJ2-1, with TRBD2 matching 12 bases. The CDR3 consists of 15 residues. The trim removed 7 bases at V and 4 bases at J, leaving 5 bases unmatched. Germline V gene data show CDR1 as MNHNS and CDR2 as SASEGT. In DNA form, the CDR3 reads TGTGCCAGCAAACTGGGACTAGCGGGTTACAATGAGCAGTTCTTC. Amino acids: CASKLGLAGYNEQFF.

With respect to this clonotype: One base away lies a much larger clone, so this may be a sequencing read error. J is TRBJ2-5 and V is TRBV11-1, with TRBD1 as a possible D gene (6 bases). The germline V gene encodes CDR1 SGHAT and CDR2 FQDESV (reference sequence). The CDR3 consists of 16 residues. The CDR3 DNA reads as TGTACCAGCAGCCGACGACAGGTCGAGAGGATGGAGACCCAGTACTTC. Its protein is CTSSRRQVERMETQYF.

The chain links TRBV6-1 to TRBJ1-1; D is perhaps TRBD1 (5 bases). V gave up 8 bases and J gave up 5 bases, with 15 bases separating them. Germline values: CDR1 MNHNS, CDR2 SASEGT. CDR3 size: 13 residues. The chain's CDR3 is CASQPNRGTEAFF. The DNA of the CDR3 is TGTGCCAGCCAACCCAATAGGGGAACTGAAGCTTTCTTT.

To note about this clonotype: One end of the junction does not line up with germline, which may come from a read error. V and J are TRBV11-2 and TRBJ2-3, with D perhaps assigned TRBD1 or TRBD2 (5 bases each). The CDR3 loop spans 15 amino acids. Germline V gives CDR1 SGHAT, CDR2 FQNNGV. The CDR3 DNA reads TGTGCCATCAGCGCCACCGGGACGGCCACAGATAAGCAATATTTT. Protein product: CAISATGTATDKQYF.

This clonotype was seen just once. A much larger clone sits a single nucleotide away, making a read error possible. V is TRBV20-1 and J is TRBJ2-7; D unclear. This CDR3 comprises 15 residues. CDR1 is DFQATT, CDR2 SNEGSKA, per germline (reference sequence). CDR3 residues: CSARDETAYNYEQNF. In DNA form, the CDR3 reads TGCAGTGCTAGAGATGAAACAGCCTACAACTACGAGCAGAACTTC.

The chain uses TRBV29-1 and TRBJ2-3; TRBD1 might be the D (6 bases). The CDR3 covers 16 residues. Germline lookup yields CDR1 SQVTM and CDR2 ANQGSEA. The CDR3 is CIVGRTERSSTDTQYF. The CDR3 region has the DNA TGCATCGTCGGCCGGACAGAACGATCTAGCACAGATACGCAGTATTTT.

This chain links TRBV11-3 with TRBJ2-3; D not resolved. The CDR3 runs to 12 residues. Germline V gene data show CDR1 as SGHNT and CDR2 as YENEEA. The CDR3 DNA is TGTGTTAGCAGCTTAAATACAGATACGCAGTATTTT. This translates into CVSSLNTDTQYF.

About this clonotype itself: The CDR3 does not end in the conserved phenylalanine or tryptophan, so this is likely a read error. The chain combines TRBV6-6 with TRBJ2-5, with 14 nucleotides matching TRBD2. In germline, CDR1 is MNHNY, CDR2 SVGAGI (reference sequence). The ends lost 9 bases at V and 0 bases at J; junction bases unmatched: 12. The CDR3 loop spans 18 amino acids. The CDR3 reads CASRGGTSGGRYQETQYL. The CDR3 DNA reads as TGTGCCAGTAGGGGTGGGACTAGCGGGGGAAGGTACCAAGAGACCCAGTACTTA.

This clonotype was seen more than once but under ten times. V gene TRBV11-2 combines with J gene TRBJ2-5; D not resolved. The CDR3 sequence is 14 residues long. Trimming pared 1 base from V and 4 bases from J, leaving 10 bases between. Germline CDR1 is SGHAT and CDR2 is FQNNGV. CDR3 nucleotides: TGTGCCAGCAGCTTAGCCCAAGGACCAGAGACCCAGTACTTC. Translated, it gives CASSLAQGPETQYF.

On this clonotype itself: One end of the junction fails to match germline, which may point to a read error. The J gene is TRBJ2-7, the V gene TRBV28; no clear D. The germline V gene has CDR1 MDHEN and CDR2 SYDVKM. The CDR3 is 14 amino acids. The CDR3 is CTSSRIGLSYEHYF. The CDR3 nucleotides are TGTACCAGCAGTCGGATAGGGCTCTCTTACGAGCACTACTTC.

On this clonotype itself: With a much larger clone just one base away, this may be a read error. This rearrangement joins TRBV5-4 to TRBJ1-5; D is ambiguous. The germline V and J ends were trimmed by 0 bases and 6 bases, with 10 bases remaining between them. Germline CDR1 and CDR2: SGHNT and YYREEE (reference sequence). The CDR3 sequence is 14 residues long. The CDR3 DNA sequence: TGTGCCAGCAGCTTGGGGCCAGGACGTCAGCCCCAGCATTTT. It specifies CASSLGPGRQPQHF.

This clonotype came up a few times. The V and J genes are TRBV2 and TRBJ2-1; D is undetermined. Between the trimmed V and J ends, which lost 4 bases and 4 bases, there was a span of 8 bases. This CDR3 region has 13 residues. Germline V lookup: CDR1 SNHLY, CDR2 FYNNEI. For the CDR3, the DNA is TGTGCCAGCAGTGCACTCTCGTACAATGAGCAGTTCTTC. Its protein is CASSALSYNEQFF.

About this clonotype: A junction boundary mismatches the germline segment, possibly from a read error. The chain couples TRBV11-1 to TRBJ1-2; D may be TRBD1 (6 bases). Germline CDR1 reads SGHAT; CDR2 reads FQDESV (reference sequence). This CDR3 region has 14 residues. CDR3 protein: CVSSSQGPFYDYTF. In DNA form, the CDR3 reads TGTGTCAGCAGCTCACAGGGCCCGTTCTATGACTACACCTTC.

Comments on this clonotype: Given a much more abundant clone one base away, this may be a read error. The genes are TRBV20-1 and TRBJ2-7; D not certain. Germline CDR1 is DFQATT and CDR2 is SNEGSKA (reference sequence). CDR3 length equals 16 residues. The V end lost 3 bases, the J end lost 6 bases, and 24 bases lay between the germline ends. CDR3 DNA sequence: TGCAGTGCTAGTGTGACGCGATGGGATTCCCGTGGCGAGCAGTACTTC. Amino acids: CSASVTRWDSRGEQYF.

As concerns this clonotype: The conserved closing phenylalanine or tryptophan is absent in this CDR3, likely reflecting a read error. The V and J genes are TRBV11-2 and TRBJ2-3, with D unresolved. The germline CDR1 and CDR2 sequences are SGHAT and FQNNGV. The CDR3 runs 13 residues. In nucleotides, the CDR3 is TGTACCAGCAGCCGGTACTACACAGATACGCAGTATATT. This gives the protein CTSSRYYTDTQYI.

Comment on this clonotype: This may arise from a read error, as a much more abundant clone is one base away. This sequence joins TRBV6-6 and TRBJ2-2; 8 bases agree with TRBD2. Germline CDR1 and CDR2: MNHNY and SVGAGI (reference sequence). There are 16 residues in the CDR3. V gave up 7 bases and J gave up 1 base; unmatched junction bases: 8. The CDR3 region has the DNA TGTGCCAGCACGGATAGCGGGGTACTGAACACCGGGGAGCTGTTTTTT. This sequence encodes CASTDSGVLNTGELFF.

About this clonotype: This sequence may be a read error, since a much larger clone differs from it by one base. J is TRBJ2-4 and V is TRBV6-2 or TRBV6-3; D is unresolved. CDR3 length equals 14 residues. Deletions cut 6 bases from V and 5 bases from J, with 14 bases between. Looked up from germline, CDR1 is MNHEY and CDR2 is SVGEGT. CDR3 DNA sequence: TGTGCCAGCAGGTCCCCTCGGACGCAAAACATTCAGTACTTC. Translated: CASRSPRTQNIQYF.

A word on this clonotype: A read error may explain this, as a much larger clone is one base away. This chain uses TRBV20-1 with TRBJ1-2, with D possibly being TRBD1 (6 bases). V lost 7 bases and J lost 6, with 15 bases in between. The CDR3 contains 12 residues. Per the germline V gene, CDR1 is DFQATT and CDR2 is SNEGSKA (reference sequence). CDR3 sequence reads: CSVSRGSDGYTF. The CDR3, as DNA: TGCAGTGTTAGTAGGGGGTCGGATGGCTACACCTTC.

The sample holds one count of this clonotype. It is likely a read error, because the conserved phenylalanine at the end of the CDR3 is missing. The CDR3 spells CAGNLRQGTSYEQYL. The CDR3 nucleotides are TGTGCCGGCAACTTGCGGCAGGGGACTTCTTACGAGCAGTACCTC. The J gene is TRBJ2-7, the V gene TRBV11-3, with D perhaps given as TRBD1 or TRBD2 (6 bases each). The V and J ends lost 11 bases and 4 bases respectively, with 24 bases between them. CDR1 and CDR2 from the germline V gene are SGHNT and YENEEA. CDR3 length equals 15 residues.

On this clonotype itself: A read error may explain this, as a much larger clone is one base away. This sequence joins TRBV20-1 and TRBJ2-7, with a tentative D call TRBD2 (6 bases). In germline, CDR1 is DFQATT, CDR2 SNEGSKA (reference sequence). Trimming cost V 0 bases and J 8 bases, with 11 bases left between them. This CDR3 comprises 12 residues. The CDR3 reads CSAREGGHKQYF. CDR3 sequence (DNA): TGCAGTGCTAGAGAGGGAGGCCACAAGCAGTACTTC.

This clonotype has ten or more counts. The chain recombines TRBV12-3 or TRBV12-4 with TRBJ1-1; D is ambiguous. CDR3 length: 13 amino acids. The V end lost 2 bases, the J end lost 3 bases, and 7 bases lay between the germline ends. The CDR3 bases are TGTGCCAGCAGTTTATGGGTGGACACTGAAGCTTTCTTT. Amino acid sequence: CASSLWVDTEAFF.

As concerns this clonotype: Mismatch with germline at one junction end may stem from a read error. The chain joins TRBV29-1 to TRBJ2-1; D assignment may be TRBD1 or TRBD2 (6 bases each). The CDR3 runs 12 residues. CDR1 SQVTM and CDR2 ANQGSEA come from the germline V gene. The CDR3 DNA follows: TGCAACGTTGGCCACAGGGCGGGAAAGCAGTTCTTC. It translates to CNVGHRAGKQFF.

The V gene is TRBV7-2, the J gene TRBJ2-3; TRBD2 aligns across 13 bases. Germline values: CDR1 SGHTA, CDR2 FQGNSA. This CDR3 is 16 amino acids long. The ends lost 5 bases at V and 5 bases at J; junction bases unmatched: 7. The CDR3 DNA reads TGTGCCAGCAGCCCCCGACTAGCGGGAGGCCTAGATACGCAGTATTTT. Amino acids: CASSPRLAGGLDTQYF.

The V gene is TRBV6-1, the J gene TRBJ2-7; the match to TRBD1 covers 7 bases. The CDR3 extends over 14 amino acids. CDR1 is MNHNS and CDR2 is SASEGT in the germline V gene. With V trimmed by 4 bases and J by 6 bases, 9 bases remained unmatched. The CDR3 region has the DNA TGTGCCAGCAGTGGGCACAACAGGGGACCCGAGCAGTACTTC. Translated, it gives CASSGHNRGPEQYF.

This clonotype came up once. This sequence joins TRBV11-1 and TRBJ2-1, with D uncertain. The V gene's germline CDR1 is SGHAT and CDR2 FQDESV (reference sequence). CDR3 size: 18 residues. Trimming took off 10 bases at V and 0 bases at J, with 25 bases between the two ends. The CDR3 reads CANSYTDGEVGSYNEQFF. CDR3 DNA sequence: TGTGCCAACAGTTATACGGACGGAGAGGTTGGCTCCTACAATGAGCAGTTCTTC.

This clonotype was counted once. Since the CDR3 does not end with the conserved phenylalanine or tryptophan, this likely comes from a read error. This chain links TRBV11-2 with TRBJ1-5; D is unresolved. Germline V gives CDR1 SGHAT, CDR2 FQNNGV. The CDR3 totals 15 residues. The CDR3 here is CVSSLTPTFGQPQHL. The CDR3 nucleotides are TGTGTCAGCAGCTTAACCCCCACGTTTGGGCAGCCCCAGCATCTT.